The next 9 T cell receptor beta chains were all read from a single sample in a study of T cell repertoires in cytomegalovirus infection. No antigen is known for these receptors. TCRdb processed the reads anew with MiXCR; each CDR3 protein has one entry. The sample gives roughly 700,000 distinct CDR3 sequences, roughly 36% of which show up once; roughly 20% is in the top ten. The specimen was cultured PBMCs, collected from culture after CMV antigen stimulation. Source of these receptors: a human donor in good health (CMV status not recorded). Some clones in this sample may be carry-over from other donors' samples.

The V gene is TRBV2, the J gene TRBJ1-2, with D possibly being TRBD1 (5 bases). V was pared by 7 bases and J by 7 bases, with 19 bases between. CDR1 is SNHLY and CDR2 is FYNNEI in the germline V gene. The CDR3 has 14 residues. The CDR3 DNA reads as TGTGCCAGCACCTCAGGGACTCGTTTTGGTGGCTACACCTTC. This codes for CASTSGTRFGGYTF.

This clonotype has just a few counts. The rearrangement links TRBV6-1 to TRBJ2-1; D is perhaps TRBD1 (6 bases). The V gene's germline CDR1 is MNHNS and CDR2 SASEGT. The CDR3 runs 17 residues. Trimming removed 5 bases at V and 3 bases at J, with 20 bases between. CDR3 sequence (DNA): TGTGCCAGCAGTCACCTCTGGGCCGAGGGGGACTACAATGAGCAGTTCTTC. Protein sequence: CASSHLWAEGDYNEQFF.

This clonotype has a handful of counts. The chain carries TRBV12-3 or TRBV12-4 and TRBJ1-4, with a possible D match to TRBD1 (5 bases). Trimming took off 5 bases at V and 8 bases at J, with 15 bases between the two ends. This CDR3 has 14 amino acids. This CDR3 reads CASSPRSRGEKLFF. CDR3 sequence (DNA): TGTGCCAGCAGTCCCCGAAGCCGGGGGGAAAAACTGTTTTTT.

This clonotype came up a few times. This rearrangement joins TRBV15 to TRBJ1-1; D unclear. Trimming left V 3 bases short and J 1 base short, with 15 bases between. The length of the CDR3 is 16 residues. Germline V gene lookup returns CDR1 LNHNV and CDR2 YYDKDF (reference sequence). Written as DNA, the CDR3 is TGTGCCACCAGCAGCAAACAGACGGGGAGGAACACTGAAGCTTTCTTT. Its translation: CATSSKQTGRNTEAFF.

This rearrangement joins TRBV29-1 to TRBJ1-3, with D perhaps TRBD1 (5 bases). This CDR3 spans 15 amino acids. V lost 7 bases to trimming and J lost 0 bases, with 16 bases between them. The germline CDR1 and CDR2 sequences are SQVTM and ANQGSEA. CDR3 in DNA: TGCAGCGCGAGGGGTGGGAGTAACTCTGGAAACACCATATATTTT. As protein: CSARGGSNSGNTIYF.

In its sample, this clonotype was seen a few times. The chain employs TRBV2 and TRBJ2-7; D could derive from TRBD1 or TRBD2 (5 bases each). The V gene lost 11 bases and the J gene lost 5 bases, with 13 bases spanning the gap. The CDR3 has 11 amino acids. Germline CDR1 and CDR2: SNHLY and FYNNEI. CDR3 DNA sequence: TGTGCCTCCTGGGGCGGGCACGAGCAGTACTTC. It is translated as CASWGGHEQYF. The variable domain in full, completed from reference TRBV2 and TRBJ2-7, reads EPEVTQTPSHQVTQMGQEVILRCVPISNHLYFYWYRQILGQKVEFLVSFYNNEISEKSEIFDDQFSVERPDGSNFTLKIRSTKLEDSAMYFCASWGGHEQYFGPGTRLTVT.

Concerning this clonotype itself: A read error is possible here, since a much larger clone lies one base away. The genes are TRBV6-5 and TRBJ2-7; the D call may be TRBD1 or TRBD2 (6 bases each). The germline V gene encodes CDR1 MNHEY and CDR2 SVGAGI. V gave up 6 bases and J gave up 5 bases, with 11 bases separating them. The CDR3 sequence is 12 residues long. Here the CDR3 reads CASSRGTNEQYF. The CDR3 DNA follows: TGTGCCAGCAGCCGCGGGACAAACGAGCAGTACTTC.

This clonotype occurred a few times. The rearrangement uses TRBV20-1 and TRBJ1-6; TRBD1 might be the D (5 bases). The CDR3 runs 13 residues. Trimming removed 5 bases from V and 6 bases from J, with 11 bases in between. CDR1 and CDR2 from the germline V gene are DFQATT and SNEGSKA (reference sequence). The CDR3 bases are TGCAGTGCTCTCCGGGACTTTAATTCACCCCTCCACTTT. Translating it yields CSALRDFNSPLHF.

V and J are TRBV20-1 and TRBJ2-1; TRBD2 agrees at 10 bases. With V trimmed by 0 bases and J by 7 bases, 9 bases remained unmatched. CDR1 DFQATT and CDR2 SNEGSKA come from the germline V gene (reference sequence). The CDR3 covers 16 residues. In nucleotides, the CDR3 is TGCAGTGCTAGAGATAGTCCAGCGGGGGGGCTAAATGAGCAGTTCTTC. Translated: CSARDSPAGGLNEQFF.